This T cell receptor (beta chain) emerged from a study of blood T cell repertoires in COVID-19. V was shortened by 7 bases and J by 7 bases, with 21 bases between the two germline ends. CDR1 and CDR2 (germline): SGHRS, YFSETQ. The CDR3 extends over 14 amino acids. Participants came from around 25 US areas, aged about 18 to 100 years. Participant-reported clinical history was the basis for cohort assignment. A PCR-confirmed or clinician-diagnosed COVID-19 case had contacted exposed participants within 2 weeks of entry. Under the authors' procedure: Reference gene primer amplification gave nucleated cell count estimates. Sequenced by immunoSEQ multiplex PCR; TCRdb stores in-frame clones only, minus some. D and trimming come from the DNA, and the V and J calls and clone size come from that table. Altogether approximately 65,000 clones are present, under 80% being singletons, with the ten largest covering 51%.

The chain recombines TRBV5-1 with TRBJ2-7, with a tentative D call TRBD2 (7 bases). Specimen: PBMCs or T cells enriched from blood (not recorded which). This receptor was obtained from a woman between 55 and 75 years old who had been exposed to COVID-19. CDR3 sequence: CASGEGQGQTEQYF. CDR3 DNA sequence: TGCGCCAGCGGGGAGGGCCAGGGGCAAACGGAGCAGTACTTC.